The clone carrying this TCR beta chain was recorded at least ten times. What it binds is not known. Trimming took 6 bases from V and 3 from J, leaving 9 bases between them. Germline V gives CDR1 MNHNS, CDR2 SASEGT. The CDR3 covers 13 residues. For TCR, cDNA came from 5'RACE template switching, which added a universal primer site and UMIs. TCRdb re-derived calls from the 5' RACE reads in MiXCR, one entry per CDR3 protein. In the table there are around 72,000 distinct CDR3 sequences, 7.3% of which are singletons. This sample is part of a study of T cells after yellow fever vaccination. Study-wide results and caveats: Clones that expanded after primary vaccination mostly reappeared after the booster (around 96% CD4, approximately 85% CD8).

The receptor was isolated from a man aged 18 to 29 who received the YFV17D yellow fever vaccine. The V call is TRBV6-1, the J call TRBJ2-1; no clear D. Material: CD8+ T cells sorted from PBMCs, obtained less than 11 days after the first yellow fever vaccination. The CDR3 DNA follows: TGTGCCAGCAGCCTGGCGAGCTACAATGAGCAGTTCTTC. As protein: CASSLASYNEQFF.